The 30 T cell receptor beta chains given below trace back to one sample, sequenced in a study of cytomegalovirus exposure and HLA in healthy donors. Vbeta (60) and Jbeta (13) primers were used in the PCR. Some clones are missing from TCRdb's copy, which holds only in-frame ones; the method was immunoSEQ multiplex PCR. The sample contains roughly 150,000 clones, roughly 79% of which appear only once. Input material: PBMCs. These receptor sequences come from a male donor in good health and CMV-seronegative.

The chain employs TRBV6-6 and TRBJ2-3, with 7 nucleotides matching TRBD2. The CDR3 totals 16 residues. CDR1 is MNHNY and CDR2 is SVGAGI in the germline V gene (reference sequence). Trimming removed 6 bases from V and 3 bases from J; junction bases left unmatched: 12. The CDR3 reads CASSLPGAGVTDTQYF. The DNA of the CDR3 is TGTGCCAGCAGCCTTCCTGGGGCGGGAGTAACAGATACGCAGTATTTT.

A note on this clone: Since no conserved phenylalanine or tryptophan closes the CDR3, a read error is the likely cause. V gene TRBV5-4 combines with J gene TRBJ1-2; 7 nucleotides align to TRBD1. Trimming removed 2 bases from V and 5 bases from J; junction bases left unmatched: 9. The CDR3 has 15 residues. Germline lookup yields CDR1 SGHNT and CDR2 YYREEE (reference sequence). Here the CDR3 DNA reads TGTGCCAGCAGCTTAGAGACCTGGACAGGATATGGCTACACCCTC. Translation gives CASSLETWTGYGYTL.

The chain uses TRBV7-8 and TRBJ1-3; 11 bases agree with TRBD1. The CDR3 is made up of 16 amino acids. Germline assignment: CDR1 SGHVS and CDR2 FQNEAQ. V shed 5 bases and J 3 bases; nucleotides not matched to a gene: 6. The CDR3 spells CASSPSGTGGGNTIYF. The CDR3 DNA reads TGTGCCAGCAGCCCCTCCGGGACAGGGGGTGGAAACACCATATATTTT.

This clone was seen a single time. The V call is TRBV10-3, the J call TRBJ1-2, with a possible D match to TRBD1 (5 bases). Trimming removed 6 bases from V and 0 bases from J, with 14 bases in between. CDR1 and CDR2 (germline): ENHRY, SYGVKD. There are 15 residues in the CDR3. CDR3 sequence reads: CAISRGGVPNYGYTF. The CDR3 DNA follows: TGTGCCATCAGCCGGGGGGGTGTACCTAACTATGGCTACACCTTC.

The chain recombines TRBV4-2 with TRBJ2-7; D perhaps matches TRBD1 (5 bases). V dropped 3 bases and J dropped 5 bases, with 8 bases sitting between them. The CDR3 runs to 12 residues. The germline CDR1 and CDR2 sequences are LGHNA and YNFKEQ. The CDR3 nucleotides are TGTGCCAGCAGCCATAGGGGCGACGAGCAGTACTTC. Encoded protein: CASSHRGDEQYF.

The chain joins TRBV21-1 to TRBJ2-2; the D segment call TRBD1 is taken from the table without a DNA check. TRBV21-1 is classified as a pseudogene. This CDR3 contains 16 residues. This CDR3 is CASSKGWAPNTGELFF. As DNA, the CDR3 is TGTGCCAGCAGCAAAGGGTGGGCCCCGAACACCGGGGAGCTGTTTTTT.

This clone was counted between two and nine times. The chain couples TRBV19 to TRBJ2-3; 9 nucleotides agree with TRBD1. CDR3 size: 14 residues. CDR1 and CDR2 from the germline V gene are LNHDA and SQIVND (reference sequence). The J segment lost 4 bases and the V segment lost 1 base, leaving 0 bases of the junction unmatched. This chain's CDR3 is CASSIGQGADTQYF. The CDR3, as DNA: TGTGCCAGTAGTATAGGACAGGGGGCAGATACGCAGTATTTT.

The CDR3 coding sequence is TGTGCCTGGAGTATCCTCCGGGGGGGAGGCACTGAAGCTTTCTTT. It codes for CAWSILRGGGTEAFF. The rearrangement uses TRBV30 and TRBJ1-1; weak D call: TRBD1 (5 bases). The CDR3 has 15 amino acids. The germline gives CDR1 GTSNPN, CDR2 SVGIG (reference sequence). V was pared by 2 bases and J by 4 bases, with 17 bases between. Together with reference TRBV30 and TRBJ1-1, the CDR3 gives the full variable domain: SQTIHQWPATLVQPVGSPLSLECTVEGTSNPNLYWYRQAAGRGLQLLFYSVGIGQISSEVPQNLSASRPQDRQFILSSKKLLLSDSGFYLCAWSILRGGGTEAFFGQGTRLTVV.

V is TRBV5-1 and J is TRBJ1-1; 8 bases line up with TRBD1. With V trimmed by 2 bases and J by 4 bases, 7 bases remained unmatched. The length of the CDR3 is 15 residues. Germline values: CDR1 SGHRS, CDR2 YFSETQ. The CDR3 region is CASSLPTGETTEAFF. The DNA for the CDR3 is TGCGCCAGCAGCTTACCGACAGGGGAGACCACTGAAGCTTTCTTT.

The V and J genes are TRBV9 and TRBJ1-2; 7 nucleotides align to TRBD1. The CDR3 loop spans 15 amino acids. V lost 3 bases and J lost 5; bases outside the gene matches: 10. The germline V gene encodes CDR1 SGDLS and CDR2 YYNGEE. The CDR3 sequence: CASSAQGDLPYGYTF. The DNA of the CDR3 is TGTGCCAGCAGCGCTCAGGGGGACCTACCTTATGGCTACACCTTC.

The chain recombines TRBV9 with TRBJ2-1; tentatively, D is TRBD1 (5 bases). Germline CDR1 is SGDLS and CDR2 is YYNGEE. The CDR3 extends over 14 amino acids. The V and J ends lost 2 bases and 8 bases respectively, with 14 bases between them. As DNA, the CDR3 is TGTGCCAGCAGCGTCTACCAGGGTGGCGATGAGCAGTTCTTC. Its protein is CASSVYQGGDEQFF.

This chain uses TRBV6-4 with TRBJ2-1; TRBD2 is a possible D gene (5 bases). CDR1 is MRHNA and CDR2 is SNTAGT in the germline V gene. The CDR3 consists of 13 residues. Trimming shortened V by 3 bases and J by 5 bases, and 8 bases separated the two germline ends. The CDR3 spells CASSERENNEQFF. The CDR3 nucleotides are TGTGCCAGCAGTGAACGGGAAAACAATGAGCAGTTCTTC.

The V gene is TRBV9, the J gene TRBJ1-1, with TRBD1 matching 9 bases. The V and J ends lost 3 bases and 8 bases, in that order; junction bases with no gene match: 8. This CDR3 contains 14 residues. Per germline, CDR1 SGDLS and CDR2 YYNGEE. CDR3 region: CASSARDRVGEAFF. The CDR3 DNA sequence: TGTGCCAGCAGCGCTCGGGACAGGGTGGGCGAAGCTTTCTTT. Using reference TRBV9 and TRBJ1-1 for the parts outside the CDR3, the full variable domain is DSGVTQTPKHLITATGQRVTLRCSPRSGDLSVYWYQQSLDQGLQFLIQYYNGEERAKGNILERFSAQQFPDLHSELNLSSLELGDSALYFCASSARDRVGEAFFGQGTRLTVV.

The chain recombines TRBV5-1 with TRBJ1-4, with 8 bases matching TRBD1. Germline V gene lookup returns CDR1 SGHRS and CDR2 YFSETQ. This CDR3 comprises 16 residues. V lost 0 bases, J lost 5 bases, and 6 bases stayed unmatched. This chain's CDR3 is CASSLAGTGRNEKLFF. The DNA for the CDR3 is TGCGCCAGCAGCTTGGCCGGGACAGGCCGCAATGAAAAACTGTTTTTT. Full variable domain (missing parts from reference TRBV5-1 and TRBJ1-4): KAGVTQTPRYLIKTRGQQVTLSCSPISGHRSVSWYQQTPGQGLQFLFEYFSETQRNKGNFPGRFSGRQFSNSRSEMNVSTLELGDSALYLCASSLAGTGRNEKLFFGSGTQLSVL.

The rearrangement uses TRBV11-3 and TRBJ2-2, with TRBD1 matching over 7 bases. V shed 1 base and J 3 bases; nucleotides not matched to a gene: 5. The length of the CDR3 is 16 residues. Germline CDR1 SGHNT, CDR2 YENEEA. The CDR3 here is CASSLGIQGDTGELFF. The CDR3 nucleotides read TGTGCCAGCAGCTTAGGGATTCAGGGGGACACCGGGGAGCTGTTTTTT.

This sequence joins TRBV7-2 and TRBJ2-2; a weak D match, TRBD1 (6 bases). V lost 3 bases and J 0 bases, leaving 11 bases between the germline ends. From germline, CDR1 is SGHTA and CDR2 FQGNSA. The CDR3 covers 16 residues. This CDR3 reads CASSFQGPSNTGELFF. The CDR3 nucleotides are TGTGCCAGCAGCTTCCAGGGGCCTTCGAACACCGGGGAGCTGTTTTTT.

This chain joins TRBV5-5 and TRBJ1-1; TRBD1 matches 10 bases. CDR1 SGHKS and CDR2 YYEKEE come from the germline V gene (reference sequence). The CDR3 has 15 amino acids. J was trimmed by 1 base and V by 0 bases; bases with no gene match: 0. CDR3 sequence reads: CASSLGDRGNTEAFF. CDR3 in DNA: TGTGCCAGCAGCTTGGGGGACAGGGGGAACACTGAAGCTTTCTTT.

The chain employs TRBV2 and TRBJ1-2; 10 bases match TRBD1. V gave up 7 bases and J gave up 2 bases; unmatched junction bases: 7. Per germline, CDR1 SNHLY and CDR2 FYNNEI. CDR3 length equals 15 residues. CDR3 nucleotide sequence: TGTGCCAGCAACCGGGACAGGGGAGAGAACTATGGCTACACCTTC. This gives the protein CASNRDRGENYGYTF.

The V and J genes are TRBV29-1 and TRBJ2-1, with D tentatively TRBD2 (6 bases). In germline, CDR1 is SQVTM, CDR2 ANQGSEA. This CDR3 is 15 amino acids long. V lost 4 bases and J lost 8, with 21 bases in between. CDR3: CSVVPSGGPSDEQFF. The CDR3 DNA reads as TGCAGCGTTGTACCGTCCGGGGGACCATCCGATGAGCAGTTCTTC.

The genes are TRBV6-5 and TRBJ1-6; D is undetermined. CDR3 length: 14 residues. V lost 7 bases and J lost 0, with 7 bases in between. Germline V gives CDR1 MNHEY, CDR2 SVGAGI. The chain's CDR3 is CASKRSSYNSPLHF. Written as DNA, the CDR3 is TGTGCCAGCAAACGGAGCTCCTATAATTCACCCCTCCACTTT.

A few counts support this clone. This chain uses TRBV10-3 with TRBJ1-4; TRBD1 is a possible D gene (6 bases). V lost 6 bases, J lost 7 bases, and 12 bases lay in between. The CDR3 spans 13 residues. Germline-derived CDR1 and CDR2 are ENHRY and SYGVKD. The CDR3 region is CAIRTGKGEKLFF. CDR3 coding DNA: TGTGCCATCAGAACAGGGAAGGGTGAAAAACTGTTTTTT.

The chain uses TRBV29-1 and TRBJ2-3; 7 nucleotides match TRBD1. The CDR3 extends over 14 amino acids. V trimming: 6 bases; J trimming: 0 bases; junction bases outside the gene matches: 6. CDR1 is SQVTM, CDR2 ANQGSEA, per germline. The CDR3 DNA reads TGCAGCGTAAGACAGGGTACTAGCACAGATACGCAGTATTTT. Protein product: CSVRQGTSTDTQYF.

This clone was counted only a few times. This chain uses TRBV7-9 with TRBJ2-2; 7 bases map to TRBD1. Germline CDR1 and CDR2: SEHNR and FQNEAQ (reference sequence). With 1 base clipped from V and 5 bases from J, the junction kept 7 bases outside the gene matches. The CDR3 length is 16 residues. The CDR3 nucleotides read TGTGCCAGCAGCTTAGATTGGACAGGACCGACCGGGGAGCTGTTTTTT. Its protein product is CASSLDWTGPTGELFF.

The genes are TRBV12-5 and TRBJ1-2, with 8 nucleotides matching TRBD1. This CDR3 is built from 16 residues. The germline CDR1 and CDR2 sequences are LGHNT and FRNRAP. Unmatched junction bases numbered 5, after V lost 1 base and J lost 1 base. The CDR3 region is CASGLGSGQVNYGYTF. The DNA of the CDR3 is TGTGCTAGTGGTTTGGGATCGGGACAGGTTAACTATGGCTACACCTTC.

The chain links TRBV6-1 to TRBJ2-7, with 13 bases matching TRBD2. CDR1 MNHNS and CDR2 SASEGT come from the germline V gene. The ends lost 6 bases at V and 5 bases at J; junction bases unmatched: 7. This CDR3 is 15 amino acids long. CDR3 coding DNA: TGTGCCAGCAGACCAACGGGGACTAGCGGGGACGAGCAGTACTTC. It specifies CASRPTGTSGDEQYF.

This clone was seen a single time. The rearrangement uses TRBV29-1 and TRBJ2-7; 8 nucleotides line up with TRBD1. Germline CDR1 reads SQVTM; CDR2 reads ANQGSEA. The CDR3 runs 11 residues. Unmatched junction bases numbered 2, after V lost 7 bases and J lost 3 bases. CDR3 sequence: CSATGGYEQYF. The CDR3 nucleotides are TGCAGCGCCACAGGGGGCTACGAGCAGTACTTC.

The rearrangement joins TRBV5-4 to TRBJ1-2; TRBD1 matches 8 bases. The CDR3 runs 15 residues. Germline V gives CDR1 SGHNT, CDR2 YYREEE (reference sequence). After removal of 3 bases from V and 4 bases from J, the junction contained 8 bases not matched to a gene. The CDR3 sequence is CASSYPTGVAYGYTF. In nucleotides, the CDR3 is TGTGCCAGCAGCTACCCGACAGGGGTGGCCTATGGCTACACCTTC.

The chain joins TRBV7-7 to TRBJ2-1, with 9 bases aligning to TRBD2. The CDR3 has 14 amino acids. The junction had 5 bases not matched to a gene; V was cut back by 3 bases and J by 8 bases. Germline-derived CDR1 and CDR2 are SSHAT and FNYEAQ (reference sequence). CDR3 nucleotide sequence: TGTGCCAGCAGCTTCGCGGGGGGGCGGGATGAGCAGTTCTTC. This codes for CASSFAGGRDEQFF.

CDR3 residues: CASSSPRGTYNEQFF. For the CDR3, the DNA is TGTGCCAGCAGTTCCCCCCGGGGGACCTACAATGAGCAGTTCTTC. The chain employs TRBV6-5 and TRBJ2-1, with a possible D match to TRBD2 (6 bases). The CDR3 runs 15 residues. Germline V lookup: CDR1 MNHEY, CDR2 SVGAGI. V was trimmed by 4 bases and J by 2 bases, leaving 12 bases between them.

The chain uses TRBV6-5 and TRBJ2-2; the match to TRBD1 covers 9 bases. V shed 5 bases and J 5 bases; nucleotides not matched to a gene: 6. Germline V gives CDR1 MNHEY, CDR2 SVGAGI. The CDR3 loop spans 15 amino acids. CDR3: CASSRSTGGTGELFF. The CDR3 DNA reads TGTGCCAGCAGTAGATCGACAGGGGGGACCGGGGAGCTGTTTTTT.